This T cell receptor (beta chain) is drawn from a study of T cell repertoires in cytomegalovirus infection. About the research overall: It can be stated that public TCR beta signatures indicated CMV infection as well as a matching HLA type.

The CDR3 runs 14 residues. Trimming took 7 bases from V and 4 from J; bases not matched to a gene: 8. Germline loops: CDR1 MNHEY, CDR2 SMNVEV (reference sequence). A single record per CDR3 protein comes from TCRdb applying MiXCR to the reads. Among roughly 640,000 distinct CDR3 sequences listed, less than 25% were seen once. This receptor was identified in a human donor in good health (CMV status not recorded). Some clones in this sample may be carry-over from other donors' samples. The sequenced sample was CD8+ T cells from PBMCs. V and J are TRBV27 and TRBJ1-2; the match to TRBD1 covers 8 bases. CDR3 sequence: CASKPLGTGYGYTF. The CDR3, as DNA: TGTGCCAGCAAACCTCTAGGGACAGGCTATGGCTACACCTTC.